This T cell receptor beta chain was recovered during a study of long-term antiretroviral therapy in people with HIV. Survey level was the resolution at which the v3.0 immunoSEQ assay ran. Only in-frame clones appear in the TCRdb table, and some are missing; sequencing was by immunoSEQ multiplex PCR. Of approximately 35,000 clones in the sample, around 94% are singletons; the top ten hold about 3.9%. The CDR3 length is 12 residues. Germline lookup yields CDR1 MRHNA and CDR2 SNTAGT. V was clipped by 2 bases and J by 4 bases, with 5 bases between them. The origin of this receptor is a woman between 50 and 59 years old with HIV. Sequences were derived from unsorted PBMCs, sampled 4.1 years after starting antiretroviral therapy. J is TRBJ1-2 and V is TRBV6-4; D gene unclear. CDR3 sequence reads: CASSDGFYGYTF. The CDR3 coding sequence is TGTGCCAGCAGTGACGGATTCTATGGCTACACCTTC.